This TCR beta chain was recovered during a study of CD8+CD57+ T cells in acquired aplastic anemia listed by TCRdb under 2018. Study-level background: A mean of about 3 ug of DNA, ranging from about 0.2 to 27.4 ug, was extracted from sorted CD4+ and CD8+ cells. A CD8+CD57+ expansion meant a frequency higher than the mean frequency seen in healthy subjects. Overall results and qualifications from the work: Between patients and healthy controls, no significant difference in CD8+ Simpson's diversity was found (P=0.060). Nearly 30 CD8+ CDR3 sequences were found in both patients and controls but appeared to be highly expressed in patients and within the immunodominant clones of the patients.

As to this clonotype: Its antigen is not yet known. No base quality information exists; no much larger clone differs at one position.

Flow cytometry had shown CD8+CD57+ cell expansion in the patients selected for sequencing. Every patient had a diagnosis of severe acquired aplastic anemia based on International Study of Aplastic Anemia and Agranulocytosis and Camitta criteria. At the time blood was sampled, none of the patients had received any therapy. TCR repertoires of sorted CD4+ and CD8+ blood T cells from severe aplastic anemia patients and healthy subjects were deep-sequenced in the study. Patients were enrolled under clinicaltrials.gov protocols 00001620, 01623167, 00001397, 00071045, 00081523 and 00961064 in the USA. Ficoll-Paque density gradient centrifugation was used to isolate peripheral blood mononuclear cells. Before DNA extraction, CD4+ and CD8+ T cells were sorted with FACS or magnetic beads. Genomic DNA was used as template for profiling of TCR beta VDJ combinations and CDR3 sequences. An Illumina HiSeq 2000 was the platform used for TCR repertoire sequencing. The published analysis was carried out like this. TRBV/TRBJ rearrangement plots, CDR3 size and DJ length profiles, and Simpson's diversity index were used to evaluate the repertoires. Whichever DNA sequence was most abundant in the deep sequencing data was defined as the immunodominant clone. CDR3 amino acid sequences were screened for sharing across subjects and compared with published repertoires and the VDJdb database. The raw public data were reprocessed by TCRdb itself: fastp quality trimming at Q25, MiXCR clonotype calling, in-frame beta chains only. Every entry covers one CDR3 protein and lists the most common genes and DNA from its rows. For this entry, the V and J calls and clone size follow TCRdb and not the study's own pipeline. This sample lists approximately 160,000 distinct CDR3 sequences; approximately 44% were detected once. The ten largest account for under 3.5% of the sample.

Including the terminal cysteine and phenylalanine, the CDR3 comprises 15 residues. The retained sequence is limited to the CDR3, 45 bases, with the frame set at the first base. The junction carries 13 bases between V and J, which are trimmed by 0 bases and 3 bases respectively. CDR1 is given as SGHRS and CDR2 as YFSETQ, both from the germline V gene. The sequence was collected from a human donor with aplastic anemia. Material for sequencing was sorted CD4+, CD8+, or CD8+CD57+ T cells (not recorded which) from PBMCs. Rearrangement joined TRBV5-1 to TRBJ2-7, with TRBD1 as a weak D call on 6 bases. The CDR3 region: CASSLEQGSIYEQYF. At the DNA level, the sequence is TGCGCCAGCAGCTTGGAGCAGGGGTCTATCTACGAGCAGTACTTC.